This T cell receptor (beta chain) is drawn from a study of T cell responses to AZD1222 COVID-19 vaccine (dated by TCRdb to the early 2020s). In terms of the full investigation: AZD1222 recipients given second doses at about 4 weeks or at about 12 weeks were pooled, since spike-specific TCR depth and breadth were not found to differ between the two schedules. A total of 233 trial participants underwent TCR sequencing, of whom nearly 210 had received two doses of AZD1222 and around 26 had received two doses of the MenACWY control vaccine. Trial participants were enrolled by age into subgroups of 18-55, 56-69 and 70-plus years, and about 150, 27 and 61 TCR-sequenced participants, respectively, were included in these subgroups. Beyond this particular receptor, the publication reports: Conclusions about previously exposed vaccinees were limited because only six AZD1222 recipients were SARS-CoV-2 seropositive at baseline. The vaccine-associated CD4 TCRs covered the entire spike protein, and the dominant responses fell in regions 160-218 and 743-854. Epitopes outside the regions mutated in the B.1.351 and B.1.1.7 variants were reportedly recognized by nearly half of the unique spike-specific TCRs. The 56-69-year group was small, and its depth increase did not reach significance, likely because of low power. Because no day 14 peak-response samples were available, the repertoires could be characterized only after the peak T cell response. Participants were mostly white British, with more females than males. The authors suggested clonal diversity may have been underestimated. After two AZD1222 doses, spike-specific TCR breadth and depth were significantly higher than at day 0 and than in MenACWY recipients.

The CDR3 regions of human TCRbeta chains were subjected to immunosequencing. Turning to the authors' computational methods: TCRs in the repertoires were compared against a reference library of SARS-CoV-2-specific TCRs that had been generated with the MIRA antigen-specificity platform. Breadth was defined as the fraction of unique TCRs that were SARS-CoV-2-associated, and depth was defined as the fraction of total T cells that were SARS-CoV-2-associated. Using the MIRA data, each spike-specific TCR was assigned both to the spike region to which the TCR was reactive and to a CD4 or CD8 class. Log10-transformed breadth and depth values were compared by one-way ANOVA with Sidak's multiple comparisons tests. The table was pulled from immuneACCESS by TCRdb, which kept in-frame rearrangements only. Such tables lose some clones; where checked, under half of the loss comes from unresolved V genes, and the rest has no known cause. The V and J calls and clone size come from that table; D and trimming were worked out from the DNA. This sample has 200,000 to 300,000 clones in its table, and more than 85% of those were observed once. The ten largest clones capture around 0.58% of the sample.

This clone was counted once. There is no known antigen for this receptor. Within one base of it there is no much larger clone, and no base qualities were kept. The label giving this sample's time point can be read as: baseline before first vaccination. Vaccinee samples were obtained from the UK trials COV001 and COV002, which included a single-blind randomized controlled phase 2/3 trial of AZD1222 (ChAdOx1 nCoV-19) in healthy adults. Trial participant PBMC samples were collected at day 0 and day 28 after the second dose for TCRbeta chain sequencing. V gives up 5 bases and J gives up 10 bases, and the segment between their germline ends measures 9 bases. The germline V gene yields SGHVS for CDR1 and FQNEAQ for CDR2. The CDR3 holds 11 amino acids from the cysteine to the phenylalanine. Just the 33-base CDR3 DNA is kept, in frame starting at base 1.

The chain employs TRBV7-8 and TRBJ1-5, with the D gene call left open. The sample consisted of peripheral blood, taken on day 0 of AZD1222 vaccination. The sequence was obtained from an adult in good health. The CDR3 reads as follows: CASSREGPQHF. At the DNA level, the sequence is TGTGCCAGCAGCCGAGAGGGTCCCCAGCATTTT. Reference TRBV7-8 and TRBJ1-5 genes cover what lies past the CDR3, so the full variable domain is GAGVSQSPRYKVAKRGQDVALRCDPISGHVSLFWYQQALGQGPEFLTYFQNEAQLDKSGLPSDRFFAERPEGSVSTLKIQRTQQEDSAVYLCASSREGPQHFGDGTRLSIL.